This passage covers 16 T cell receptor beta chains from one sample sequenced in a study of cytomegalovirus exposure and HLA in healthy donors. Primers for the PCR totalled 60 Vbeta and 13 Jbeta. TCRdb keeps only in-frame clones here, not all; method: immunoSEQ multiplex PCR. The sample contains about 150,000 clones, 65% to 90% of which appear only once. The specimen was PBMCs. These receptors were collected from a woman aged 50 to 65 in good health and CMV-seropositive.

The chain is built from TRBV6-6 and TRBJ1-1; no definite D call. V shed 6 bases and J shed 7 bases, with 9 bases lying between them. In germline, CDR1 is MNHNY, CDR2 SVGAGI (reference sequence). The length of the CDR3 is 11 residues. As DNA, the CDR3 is TGTGCCAGCAGCTCCAGTTTTGAAGCTTTCTTT. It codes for CASSSSFEAFF.

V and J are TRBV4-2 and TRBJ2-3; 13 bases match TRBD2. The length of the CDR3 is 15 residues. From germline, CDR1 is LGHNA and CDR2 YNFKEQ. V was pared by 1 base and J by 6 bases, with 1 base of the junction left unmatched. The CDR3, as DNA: TGTGCCAGCAGCCAAGGGACTAGCGGGGGTGATACGCAGTATTTT. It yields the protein CASSQGTSGGDTQYF.

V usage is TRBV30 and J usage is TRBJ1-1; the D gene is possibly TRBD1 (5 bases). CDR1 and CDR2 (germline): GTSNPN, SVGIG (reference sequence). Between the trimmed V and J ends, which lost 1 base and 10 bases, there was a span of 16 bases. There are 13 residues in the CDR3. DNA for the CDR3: TGTGCCTGGAGTGGGGGGGTGGGTTTGGCAGCTTTCTTT. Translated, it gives CAWSGGVGLAAFF.

CDR3 bases: TGCGCCAGCAGCTTAGCGGGGGGGCCCTCCTTCGGGGAGCAGTTCTTC. Translation: CASSLAGGPSFGEQFF. The chain combines TRBV5-1 with TRBJ2-1; 10 nucleotides line up with TRBD2. Unmatched junction bases numbered 12, after V lost 2 bases and J lost 10 bases. Germline V gene data show CDR1 as SGHRS and CDR2 as YFSETQ. This CDR3 has 16 amino acids.

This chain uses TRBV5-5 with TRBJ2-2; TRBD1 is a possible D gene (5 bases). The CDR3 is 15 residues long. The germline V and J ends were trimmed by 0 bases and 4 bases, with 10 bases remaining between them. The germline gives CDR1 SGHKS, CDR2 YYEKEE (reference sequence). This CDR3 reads CASSLVAGPTGELFF. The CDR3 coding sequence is TGTGCCAGCAGCTTGGTGGCAGGGCCCACCGGGGAGCTGTTTTTT.

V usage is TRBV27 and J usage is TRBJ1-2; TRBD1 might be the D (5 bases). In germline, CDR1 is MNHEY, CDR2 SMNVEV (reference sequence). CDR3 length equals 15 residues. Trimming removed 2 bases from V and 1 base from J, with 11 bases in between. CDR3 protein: CASSLAGQVNYGYTF. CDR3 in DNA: TGTGCCAGCAGTTTAGCGGGGCAGGTTAACTATGGCTACACCTTC.

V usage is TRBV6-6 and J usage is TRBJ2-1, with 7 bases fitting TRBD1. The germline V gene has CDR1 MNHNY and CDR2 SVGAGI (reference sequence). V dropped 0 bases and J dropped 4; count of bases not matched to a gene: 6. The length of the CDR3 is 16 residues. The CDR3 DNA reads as TGTGCCAGCAGTTACTCAGGGGGCGCGAAGTACAATGAGCAGTTCTTC. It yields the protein CASSYSGGAKYNEQFF.

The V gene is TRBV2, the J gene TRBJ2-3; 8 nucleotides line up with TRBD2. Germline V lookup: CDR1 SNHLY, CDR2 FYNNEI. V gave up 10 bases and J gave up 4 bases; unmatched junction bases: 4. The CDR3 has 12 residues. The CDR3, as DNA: TGTGCCACCTCGGGGGGGGCAGATACGCAGTATTTT. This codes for CATSGGADTQYF.

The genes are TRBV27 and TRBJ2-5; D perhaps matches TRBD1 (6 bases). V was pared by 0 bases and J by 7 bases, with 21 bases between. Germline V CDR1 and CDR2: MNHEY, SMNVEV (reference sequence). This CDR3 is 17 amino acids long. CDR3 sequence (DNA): TGTGCCAGCAGTTTATCGTCCCTAAACACAGGGCCTGGGACCCAGTACTTC. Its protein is CASSLSSLNTGPGTQYF.

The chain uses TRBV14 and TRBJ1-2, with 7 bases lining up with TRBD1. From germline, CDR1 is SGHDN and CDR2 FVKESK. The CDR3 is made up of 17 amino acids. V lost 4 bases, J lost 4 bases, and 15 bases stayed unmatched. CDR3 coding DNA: TGTGCCAGCAGCCGCAATCGACAGGGTGGCTCCTCCTATGGCTACACCTTC. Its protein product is CASSRNRQGGSSYGYTF.

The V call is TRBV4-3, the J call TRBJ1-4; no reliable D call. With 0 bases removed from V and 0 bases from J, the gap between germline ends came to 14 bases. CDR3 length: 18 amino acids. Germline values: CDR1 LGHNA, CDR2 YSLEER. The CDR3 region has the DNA TGCGCCAGCAGCCAAGATTTGGGAGGGTCTGCAACTAATGAAAAACTGTTTTTT. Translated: CASSQDLGGSATNEKLFF.

CDR3 nucleotides: TGTGCCAGCAGCCAGGCAGACAGGGTTTACTATGGCTACACCTTC. Amino acid sequence: CASSQADRVYYGYTF. V is TRBV14 and J is TRBJ1-2; TRBD1 aligns across 7 bases. Trimming at V came to 3 bases and at J to 3 bases, leaving 7 bases not matched to a gene. Germline CDR1 SGHDN, CDR2 FVKESK. The CDR3 covers 15 residues. The full variable domain, completed using reference TRBV14 and TRBJ1-2, is EAGVTQFPSHSVIEKGQTVTLRCDPISGHDNLYWYRRVMGKEIKFLLHFVKESKQDESGMPNNRFLAERTGGTYSTLKVQPAELEDSGVYFCASSQADRVYYGYTFGSGTRLTVV.

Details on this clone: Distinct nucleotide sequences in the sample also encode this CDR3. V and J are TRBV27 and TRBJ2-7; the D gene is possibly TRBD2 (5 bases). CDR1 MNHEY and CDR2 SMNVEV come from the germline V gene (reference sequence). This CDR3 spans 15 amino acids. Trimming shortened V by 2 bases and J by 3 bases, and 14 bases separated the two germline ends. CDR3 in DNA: TGTGCCAGCAGTTTAGGGTCAGGAGGCTACTACGAGCAGTACTTC. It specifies CASSLGSGGYYEQYF.

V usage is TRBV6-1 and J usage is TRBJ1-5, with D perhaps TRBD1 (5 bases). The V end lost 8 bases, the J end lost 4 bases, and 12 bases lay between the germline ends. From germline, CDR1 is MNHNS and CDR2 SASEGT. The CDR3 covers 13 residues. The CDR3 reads CASGTAGNQPQHF. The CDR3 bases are TGTGCCAGCGGCACAGCAGGGAATCAGCCCCAGCATTTT.

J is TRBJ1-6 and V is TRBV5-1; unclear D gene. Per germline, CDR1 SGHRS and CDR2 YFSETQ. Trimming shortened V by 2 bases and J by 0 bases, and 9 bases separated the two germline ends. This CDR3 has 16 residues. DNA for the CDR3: TGCGCCAGCAGCTTCCGGGAAAGCTCCTATAATTCACCCCTCCACTTT. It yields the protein CASSFRESSYNSPLHF.

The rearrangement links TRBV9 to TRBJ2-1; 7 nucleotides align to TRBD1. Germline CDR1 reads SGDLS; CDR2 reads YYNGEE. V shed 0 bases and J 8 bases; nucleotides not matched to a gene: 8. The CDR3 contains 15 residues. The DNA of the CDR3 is TGTGCCAGCAGCGTAGTAGGGGGCTCTTGGGATGAGCAGTTCTTC. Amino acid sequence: CASSVVGGSWDEQFF.